The clone carrying this T cell receptor beta chain was detected only a few times. No antigen is known for it. The protocol was immunoSEQ multiplex PCR, while the TCRdb copy is restricted to in-frame clones and leaves out a portion. The table records about 98,000 clones, around 88% of them present only once. This entry comes from a study of cytomegalovirus exposure and HLA in healthy donors. Study information: A subsequent analysis stated that the 90 to 150 validation repertoires were run on the same platform as the roughly 670 first-cohort repertoires.

A roughly 120-subject validation cohort, separate from the approximately 720-subject first cohort, supplied the donors. General study results and limits: The study recorded 150 to 200 TCR beta chains that were cytomegalovirus-associated. It was confirmed in vitro that three of the CMV-associated chains were specific for CMV antigens.

CDR1 and CDR2 (germline): SQVTM, ANQGSEA. This CDR3 is built from 14 residues. Trimming left V 0 bases short and J 9 bases short, with 15 bases between. Sequenced material: PBMCs. This receptor was taken from a woman aged 30 to 39 in good health and CMV-seronegative. This rearrangement joins TRBV29-1 to TRBJ2-1; a weak D match, TRBD2 (6 bases). The CDR3 DNA follows: TGCAGCGTTGAAGAGATCCGGGAGAACAGTGAGCAGTTCTTC. It yields the protein CSVEEIRENSEQFF.